This TCR beta chain was observed in a study of blood T cell repertoires in COVID-19. Whole-study context: Italy, Spain and the United States were the sources of the convalescent and acute COVID-19 samples. From T cells, B-cell-depleted T cells, or PBMCs came the material, which was cDNA or gDNA.

This clone showed up just a few times. Authors' data handling: Using reference gene primer amplification, nucleated cell counts were estimated. Produced via immunoSEQ multiplex PCR; TCRdb's table is partial and in-frame only. D and trimming come from the DNA, and the V and J calls and clone size come from that table. The sample contains about 130,000 clones, 70% to 80% of which appear only once. This sequence originates from a human donor in a cohort sampled during active COVID-19. Sequenced: peripheral blood.

Written as DNA, the CDR3 is TGCAGCGTACTACATCATACAAAGAACACTGAAGCTTTCTTT. It encodes CSVLHHTKNTEAFF. J is TRBJ1-1 and V is TRBV29-1; D remains ambiguous. Trimming pared 6 bases from V and 1 base from J, leaving 15 bases between. The CDR3 covers 14 residues. Germline loops: CDR1 SQVTM, CDR2 ANQGSEA.